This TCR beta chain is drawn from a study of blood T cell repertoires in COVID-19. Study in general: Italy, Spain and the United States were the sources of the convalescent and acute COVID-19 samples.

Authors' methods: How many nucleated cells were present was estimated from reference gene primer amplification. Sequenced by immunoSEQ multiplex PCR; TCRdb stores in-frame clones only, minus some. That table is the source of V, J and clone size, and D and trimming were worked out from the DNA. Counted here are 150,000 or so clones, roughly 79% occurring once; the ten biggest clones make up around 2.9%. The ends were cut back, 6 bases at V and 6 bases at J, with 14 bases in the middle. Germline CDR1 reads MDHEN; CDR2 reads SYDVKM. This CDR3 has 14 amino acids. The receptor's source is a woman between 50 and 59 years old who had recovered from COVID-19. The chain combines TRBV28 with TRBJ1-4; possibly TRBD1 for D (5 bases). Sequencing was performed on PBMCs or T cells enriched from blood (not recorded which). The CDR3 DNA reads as TGTGCCAGCAGCGGCCGGGGGAGGGATGAAAAACTGTTTTTT. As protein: CASSGRGRDEKLFF.